Sequencing of this TCR beta chain was carried out in a study of cytomegalovirus exposure and HLA in healthy donors. Study findings and constraints: Because they were indistinguishable, some V segments, including TRBV6-2 and TRBV6-3, were excluded.

CDR1 and CDR2 (germline): LGHNA, YSLEER. This CDR3 spans 16 amino acids. The V gene end was trimmed by 0 bases and the J gene end by 6 bases; junction bases not matched to a gene: 9. 60 Vbeta and 13 Jbeta primers were used in PCR. In the study's own analysis: As a later analysis found, there were tens of millions of unique TCR beta chains, of which roughly 11 million were shared. Sequencing used immunoSEQ multiplex PCR; TCRdb keeps in-frame clones, though not all of them. That table furnishes V, J and clone size, whereas the DNA furnished D and trimming. The table has around 140,000 clones, 73% seen once. Comment on this clone: Its antigen is as yet unknown.

The TCR sequence derives from a woman aged 18-29 years in good health and CMV-seronegative. The V gene is TRBV4-3, the J gene TRBJ1-2, with TRBD1 matching over 8 bases. Sequences were obtained from PBMCs. CDR3: CASSQDPGTGPHGYTF. CDR3 nucleotide sequence: TGCGCCAGCAGCCAAGACCCTGGGACAGGCCCACATGGCTACACCTTC.